This TCR beta chain came from a study of shared clonotypes between healthy human individuals. Turning to the study itself: Plates per donor: three CD4 naive, three CD4 memory, two CD8 naive, one CD8 memory.

A few counts support this clone. Study donors comprised healthy, HIV-negative adults devoid of recent acute infection or vaccination. The CDR3 consists of 13 residues. Germline V lookup: CDR1 SQVTM, CDR2 ANQGSEA. Trimming removed 4 bases from V and 0 bases from J, with 9 bases in between. Clones were read by immunoSEQ multiplex PCR, and TCRdb kept only the in-frame ones, dropping some. The sample shows more than 2,000,000 clones, just over 90% of them seen only once. This sequence was found in a man between 18 and 35 years old in good health. The chain has TRBV29-1 and TRBJ1-1, with D perhaps matching TRBD1 (5 bases). The sample comprised naive CD4+ T cells sorted from blood. The subset denotes: CD45RA+ positively selected. Here the CDR3 DNA reads TGCAGCGTTGTCAGGGTGATGAACACTGAAGCTTTCTTT. This codes for CSVVRVMNTEAFF. Using reference TRBV29-1 and TRBJ1-1 for the parts outside the CDR3, the full variable domain is SAVISQKPSRDICQRGTSLTIQCQVDSQVTMMFWYRQQPGQSLTLIATANQGSEATYESGFVIDKFPISRPNLTFSTLTVSNMSPEDSSIYLCSVVRVMNTEAFFGQGTRLTVV.